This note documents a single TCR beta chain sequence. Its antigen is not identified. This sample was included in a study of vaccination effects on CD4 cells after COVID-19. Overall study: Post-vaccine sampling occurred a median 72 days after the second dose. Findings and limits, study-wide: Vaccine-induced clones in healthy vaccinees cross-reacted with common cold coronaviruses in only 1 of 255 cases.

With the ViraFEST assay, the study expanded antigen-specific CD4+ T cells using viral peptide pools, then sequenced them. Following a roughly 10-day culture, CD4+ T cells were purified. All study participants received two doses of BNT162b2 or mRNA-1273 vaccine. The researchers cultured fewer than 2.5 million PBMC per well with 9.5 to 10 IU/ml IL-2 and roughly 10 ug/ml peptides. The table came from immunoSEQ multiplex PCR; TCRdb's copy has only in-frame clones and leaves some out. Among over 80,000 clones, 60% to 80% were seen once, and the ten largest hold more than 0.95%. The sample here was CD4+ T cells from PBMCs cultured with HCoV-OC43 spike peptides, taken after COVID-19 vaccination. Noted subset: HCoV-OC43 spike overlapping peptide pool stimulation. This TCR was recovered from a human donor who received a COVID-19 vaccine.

DNA of the CDR3: TGTGCCAGCTCACCAGACTCCGGCTTAAAAAACATTCAGTACTTC. Translated, it gives CASSPDSGLKNIQYF. The chain combines TRBV18 with TRBJ2-4; D remains unclear. In germline, CDR1 is KGHSH, CDR2 LQKENI. The CDR3 covers 15 residues. Trimming pared 2 bases from V and 4 bases from J, leaving 12 bases between.